The source of this T cell receptor (beta chain) is a study of OX40 agonist ivuxolimab in advanced cancers. Germline values: CDR1 MNHNS, CDR2 SASEGT. Germline trimming cut 0 bases from V and 4 bases from J; bases unmatched to any gene: 5. CDR3 length: 15 residues. Assay used: immunoSEQ multiplex PCR; TCRdb lists only in-frame clones, some missing. The table lists approximately 82,000 clones, around 83% of them singletons. The chain couples TRBV6-1 to TRBJ1-2; 7 nucleotides match TRBD1. Sample: CD4+ or CD8+ T cells sorted from blood, taken in a trial of the OX40 agonist ivuxolimab. This receptor was identified in an adult with an advanced solid tumor such as melanoma, head and neck, liver or kidney cancer. The CDR3, as DNA: TGTGCCAGCAGTGAAGCGGGGACAGCTTCCTATGGCTACACCTTC. As protein: CASSEAGTASYGYTF.